This entry describes one TCR beta chain. The data were taken from a study of early T cells in non-severe SARS-CoV-2 infection. On the study more broadly: Unsorted whole-blood RNA was sequenced in bulk, leaving chains unpaired.

Losses at the gene ends were 4 bases for V and 4 bases for J; bases not matched to a gene: 9. Germline CDR1 and CDR2: DFQATT and SNEGSKA (reference sequence). The CDR3 covers 14 residues. Individual cDNA molecules carried attached unique molecular identifiers. TCRdb analysed the 5' RACE reads with MiXCR anew, one entry per CDR3 protein. Here the sample spans tens of thousands of distinct CDR3 sequences, about 15% being singletons. The source of this sequence is an adult who was a healthcare worker with PCR-confirmed SARS-CoV-2 infection or an uninfected control (not recorded which). V gene TRBV20-1 combines with J gene TRBJ2-5, with TRBD1 matching 7 bases. This sample comprised whole blood, obtained at baseline. The CDR3, as DNA: TGCAGTGCTACACAGGGGATCGGTAGAGAGACCCAGTACTTC. This gives the protein CSATQGIGRETQYF.